Sequencing of this TCR beta chain was carried out in a study of cytomegalovirus exposure and HLA in healthy donors. Background on the study: The same platform as the roughly 700 first-cohort repertoires was used for the 100 to 150 validation repertoires, a later analysis reported.

Method: immunoSEQ multiplex PCR; TCRdb's copy keeps in-frame clones and lacks some. The data contain some 260,000 clones, about 90% of them seen just once; the ten biggest clones take up approximately 12%. The length of the CDR3 is 12 residues. Germline V gives CDR1 SGHNT, CDR2 YYREEE (reference sequence). V gave up 6 bases and J gave up 3 bases, with 9 bases separating them. Input material: PBMCs. The chain is built from TRBV5-4 and TRBJ1-1; no reliable D call. The source of this sequence is a young man in good health and CMV-seropositive. The CDR3 spells CASTGRDTEAFF. In DNA form, the CDR3 reads TGTGCCAGCACCGGGAGGGACACTGAAGCTTTCTTT.